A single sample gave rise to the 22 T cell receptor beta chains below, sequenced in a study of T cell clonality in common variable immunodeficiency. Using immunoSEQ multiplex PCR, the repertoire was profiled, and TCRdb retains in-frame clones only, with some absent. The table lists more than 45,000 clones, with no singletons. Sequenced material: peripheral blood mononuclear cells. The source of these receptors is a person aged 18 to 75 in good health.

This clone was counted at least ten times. Here the CDR3 reads CAWSGQGAGSPLHF. CDR3 DNA, as far as it was read: TGTGCCTGGAGCGGACAGGGGGCAGGGTCACCC. The chain recombines TRBV30 with TRBJ1-6; 11 bases fit TRBD1. With the read ending 3 residues before the CDR3 end, the germline J gene is used to fill in that end. The germline V gene has CDR1 GTSNPN and CDR2 SVGIG (reference sequence). Germline trimming cut 3 bases from V and 10 bases from J; bases unmatched to any gene: 5. The CDR3 runs to 14 residues.

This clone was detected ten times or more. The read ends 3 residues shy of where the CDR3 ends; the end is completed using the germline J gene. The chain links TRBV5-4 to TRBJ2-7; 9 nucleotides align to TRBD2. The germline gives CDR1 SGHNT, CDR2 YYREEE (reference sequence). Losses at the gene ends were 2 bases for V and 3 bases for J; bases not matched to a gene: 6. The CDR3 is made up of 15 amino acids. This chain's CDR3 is CASSLSGGPNYEQYF. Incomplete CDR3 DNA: TGTGCCAGCAGCTTAAGCGGGGGGCCGAACTACGAG.

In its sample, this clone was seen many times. CDR3 sequence reads: CASSPLSGELFF. Partial CDR3 DNA: TGTGCCAGCAGTCCCCTTTCCGGGGAG. The chain is built from TRBV6-2 or TRBV6-3 and TRBJ2-2; no clear D. Read data end 3 residues before the CDR3 end; the end is taken from the germline J gene. With 5 bases removed from V and 6 bases from J, the gap between germline ends came to 7 bases. There are 12 residues in the CDR3. Germline values: CDR1 MNHEY, CDR2 SVGEGT.

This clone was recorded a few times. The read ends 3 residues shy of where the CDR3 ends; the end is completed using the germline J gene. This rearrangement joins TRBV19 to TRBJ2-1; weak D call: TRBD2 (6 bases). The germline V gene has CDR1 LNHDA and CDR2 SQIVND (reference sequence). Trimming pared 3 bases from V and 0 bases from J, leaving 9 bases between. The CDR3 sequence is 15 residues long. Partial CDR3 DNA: TGTGCCAGTAGTATCGGGGGAGGCTCCTACAATGAG. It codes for CASSIGGGSYNE. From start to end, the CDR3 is CASSIGGGSYNEQFF.

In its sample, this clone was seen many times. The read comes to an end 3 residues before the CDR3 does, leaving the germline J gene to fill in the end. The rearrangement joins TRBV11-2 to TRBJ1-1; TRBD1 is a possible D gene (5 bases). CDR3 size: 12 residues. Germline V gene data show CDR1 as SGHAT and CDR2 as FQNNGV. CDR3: CASSLPRGEAFF. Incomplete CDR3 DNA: TGTGCCAGCAGCTTGCCGAGGGGAGAA. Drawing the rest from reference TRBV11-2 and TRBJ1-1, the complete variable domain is EAGVAQSPRYKIIEKRQSVAFWCNPISGHATLYWYQQILGQGPKLLIQFQNNGVVDDSQLPKDRFSAERLKGVDSTLKIQPAKLEDSAVYLCASSLPRGEAFFGQGTRLTVV.

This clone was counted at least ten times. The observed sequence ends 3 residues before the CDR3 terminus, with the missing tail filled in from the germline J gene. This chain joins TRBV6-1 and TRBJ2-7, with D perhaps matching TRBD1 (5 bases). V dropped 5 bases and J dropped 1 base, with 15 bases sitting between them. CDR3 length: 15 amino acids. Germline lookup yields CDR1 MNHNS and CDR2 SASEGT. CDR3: CASSQDSSGSYEQYF. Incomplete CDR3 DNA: TGTGCCAGCAGTCAAGACAGTAGTGGGTCCTACGAG.

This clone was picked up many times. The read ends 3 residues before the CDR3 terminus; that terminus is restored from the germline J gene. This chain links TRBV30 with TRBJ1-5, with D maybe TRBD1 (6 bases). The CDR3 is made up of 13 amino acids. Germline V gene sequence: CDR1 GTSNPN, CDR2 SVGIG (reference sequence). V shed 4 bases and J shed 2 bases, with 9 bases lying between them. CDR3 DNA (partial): TGTGCCTGGAAGGGACAAGGCAATCAGCCC. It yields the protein CAWKGQGNQP. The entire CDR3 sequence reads CAWKGQGNQPQHF.

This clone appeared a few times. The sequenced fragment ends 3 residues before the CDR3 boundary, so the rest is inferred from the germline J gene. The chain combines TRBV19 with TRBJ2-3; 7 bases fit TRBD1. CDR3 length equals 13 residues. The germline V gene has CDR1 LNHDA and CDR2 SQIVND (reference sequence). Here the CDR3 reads CASSQGVQETQYF. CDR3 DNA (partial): TGTGCCAGTAGTCAGGGGGTCCAAGAGACG. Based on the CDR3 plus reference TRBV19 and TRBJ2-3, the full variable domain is DGGITQSPKYLFRKEGQNVTLSCEQNLNHDAMYWYRQDPGQGLRLIYYSQIVNDFQKGDIAEGYSVSREKKESFPLTVTSAQKNPTAFYLCASSQGVQETQYFGPGTRLTVL.

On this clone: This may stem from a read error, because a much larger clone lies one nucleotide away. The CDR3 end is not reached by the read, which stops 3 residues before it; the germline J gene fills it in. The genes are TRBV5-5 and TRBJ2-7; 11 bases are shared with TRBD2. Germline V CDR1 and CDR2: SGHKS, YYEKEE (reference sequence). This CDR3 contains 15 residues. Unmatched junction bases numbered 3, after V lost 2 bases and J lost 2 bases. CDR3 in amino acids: CASSLTSGGTYEQYF. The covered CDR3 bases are TGTGCCAGCAGCTTAACTAGCGGGGGAACCTACGAG.

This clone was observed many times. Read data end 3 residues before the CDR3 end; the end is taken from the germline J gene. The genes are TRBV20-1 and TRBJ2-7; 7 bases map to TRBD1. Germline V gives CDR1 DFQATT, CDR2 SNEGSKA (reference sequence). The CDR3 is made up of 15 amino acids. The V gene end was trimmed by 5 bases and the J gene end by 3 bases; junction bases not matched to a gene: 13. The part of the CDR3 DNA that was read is TGCAGTGCTGCCCTATCGGGACAGCTATACTACGAG. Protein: CSAALSGQLYYE. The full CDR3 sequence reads CSAALSGQLYYEQYF.

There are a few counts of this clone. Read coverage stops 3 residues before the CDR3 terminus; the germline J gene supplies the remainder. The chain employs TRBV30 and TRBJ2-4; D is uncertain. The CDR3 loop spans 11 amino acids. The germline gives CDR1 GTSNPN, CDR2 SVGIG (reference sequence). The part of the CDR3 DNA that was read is TGTGCCTGGAGTCCAGATTATGGT. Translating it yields CAWSPDYG. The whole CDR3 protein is CAWSPDYGQYF.

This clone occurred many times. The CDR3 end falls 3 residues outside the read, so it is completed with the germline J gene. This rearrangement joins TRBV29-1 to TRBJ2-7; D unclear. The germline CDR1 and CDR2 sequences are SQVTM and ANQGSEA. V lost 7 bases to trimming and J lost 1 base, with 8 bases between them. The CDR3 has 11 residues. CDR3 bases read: TGCAGCGGCACAGTTTCCTACGAG. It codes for CSGTVSYE. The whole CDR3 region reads CSGTVSYEQYF.

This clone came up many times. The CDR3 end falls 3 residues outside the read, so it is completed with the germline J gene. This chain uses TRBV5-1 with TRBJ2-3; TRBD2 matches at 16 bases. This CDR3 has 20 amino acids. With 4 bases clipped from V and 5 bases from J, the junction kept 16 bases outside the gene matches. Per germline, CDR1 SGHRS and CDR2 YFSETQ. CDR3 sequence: CASSPPGLAGGPSTIDTQYF. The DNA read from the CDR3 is TGCGCCAGCAGCCCACCGGGACTAGCGGGGGGGCCATCCACAATAGATACG. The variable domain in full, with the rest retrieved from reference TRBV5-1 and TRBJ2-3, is KAGVTQTPRYLIKTRGQQVTLSCSPISGHRSVSWYQQTPGQGLQFLFEYFSETQRNKGNFPGRFSGRQFSNSRSEMNVSTLELGDSALYLCASSPPGLAGGPSTIDTQYFGPGTRLTVL.

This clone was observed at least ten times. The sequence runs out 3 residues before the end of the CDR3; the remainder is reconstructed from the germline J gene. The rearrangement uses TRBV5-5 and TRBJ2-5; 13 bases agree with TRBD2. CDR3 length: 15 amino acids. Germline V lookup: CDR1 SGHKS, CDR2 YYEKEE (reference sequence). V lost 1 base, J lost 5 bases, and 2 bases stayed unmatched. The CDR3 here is CASSLTSGGGETQYF. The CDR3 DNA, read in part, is TGTGCCAGCAGCTTGACTAGCGGGGGGGGTGAGACC.

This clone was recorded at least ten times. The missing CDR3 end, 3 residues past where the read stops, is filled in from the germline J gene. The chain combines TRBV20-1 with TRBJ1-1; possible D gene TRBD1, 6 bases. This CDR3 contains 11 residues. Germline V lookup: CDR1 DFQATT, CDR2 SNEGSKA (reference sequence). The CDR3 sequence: CSAFGGQGAFF. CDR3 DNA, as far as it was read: TGCAGTGCCTTCGGGGGGCAGGGG.

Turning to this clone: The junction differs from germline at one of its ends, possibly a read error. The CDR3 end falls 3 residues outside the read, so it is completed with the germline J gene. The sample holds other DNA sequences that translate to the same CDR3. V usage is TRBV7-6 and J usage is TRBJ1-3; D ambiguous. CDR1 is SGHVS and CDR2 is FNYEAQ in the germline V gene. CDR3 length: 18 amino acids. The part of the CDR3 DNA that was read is TGTGCCAGCAGCCTAGCGTGGGCACCCTCGAGCTCTGGAAACACC. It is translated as CASSLAWAPSSSGNT. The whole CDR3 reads CASSLAWAPSSSGNTIYF.

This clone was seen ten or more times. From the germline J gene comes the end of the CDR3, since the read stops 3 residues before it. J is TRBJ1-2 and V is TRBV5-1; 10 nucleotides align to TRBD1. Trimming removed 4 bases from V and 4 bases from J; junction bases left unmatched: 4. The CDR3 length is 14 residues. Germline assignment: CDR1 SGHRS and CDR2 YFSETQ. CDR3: CASSKDRGTYGYTF. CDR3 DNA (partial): TGCGCCAGCAGCAAGGACAGGGGGACCTATGGC.

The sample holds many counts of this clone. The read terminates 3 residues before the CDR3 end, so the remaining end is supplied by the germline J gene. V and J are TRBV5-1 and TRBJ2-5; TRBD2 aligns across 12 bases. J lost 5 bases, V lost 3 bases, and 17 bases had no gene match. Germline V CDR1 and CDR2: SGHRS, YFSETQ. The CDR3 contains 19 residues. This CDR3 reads CASSSDRLGTSGWRETQYF. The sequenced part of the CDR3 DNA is TGCGCCAGCAGCTCTGACAGGCTCGGGACTAGCGGGTGGAGGGAGACC.

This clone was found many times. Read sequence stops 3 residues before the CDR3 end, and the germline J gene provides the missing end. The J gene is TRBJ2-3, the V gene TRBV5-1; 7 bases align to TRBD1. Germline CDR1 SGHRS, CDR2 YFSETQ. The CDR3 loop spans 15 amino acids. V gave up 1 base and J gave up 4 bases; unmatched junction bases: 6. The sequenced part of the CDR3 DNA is TGCGCCAGCAGCTTGTTCAGGGGGATGGCAGATACG. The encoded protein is CASSLFRGMADT. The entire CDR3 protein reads CASSLFRGMADTQYF.

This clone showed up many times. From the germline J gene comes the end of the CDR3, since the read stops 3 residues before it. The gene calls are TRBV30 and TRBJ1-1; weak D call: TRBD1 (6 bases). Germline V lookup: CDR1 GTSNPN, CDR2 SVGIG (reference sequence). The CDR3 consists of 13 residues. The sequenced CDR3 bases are TGTGCCTGGAGTGTACAAGGGGGACAAGAA. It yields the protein CAWSVQGGQE. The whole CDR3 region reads CAWSVQGGQEAFF.

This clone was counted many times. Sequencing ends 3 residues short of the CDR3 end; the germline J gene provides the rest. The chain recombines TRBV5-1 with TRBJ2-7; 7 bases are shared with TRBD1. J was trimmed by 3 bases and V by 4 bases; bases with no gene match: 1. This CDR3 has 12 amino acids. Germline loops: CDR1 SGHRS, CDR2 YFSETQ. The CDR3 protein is CASSQGDYEQYF. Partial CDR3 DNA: TGCGCCAGCAGCCAGGGGGACTACGAG.

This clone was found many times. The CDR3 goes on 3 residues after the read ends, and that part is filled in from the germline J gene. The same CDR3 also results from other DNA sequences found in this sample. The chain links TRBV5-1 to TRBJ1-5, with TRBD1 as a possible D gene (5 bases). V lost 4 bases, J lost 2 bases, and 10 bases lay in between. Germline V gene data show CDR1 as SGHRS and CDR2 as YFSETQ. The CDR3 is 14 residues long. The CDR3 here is CASSPDSGNQPQHF. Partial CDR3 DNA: TGCGCCAGCAGCCCCGACAGCGGCAATCAGCCC.